One and the same sample provided the 23 T cell receptor beta chains below, sequenced in a study of T cells in Graves' hyperthyroidism and ophthalmopathy. Using RNA transcripts as the source, TCR beta CDR3 regions were amplified. When the TCR CDR3 underwent first-round RT-PCR, the HTBI primer set was used. TCRdb analysed the multiplex PCR reads with MiXCR anew, one entry per CDR3 protein. Here the sample spans about 690,000 distinct CDR3 sequences, 17% being singletons. The sample comprised blood. These receptors were obtained from a man between 45 and 60 years old with Graves' hyperthyroidism.

As to this clonotype: A read error may be the cause here, since a much bigger clone is one base away. The J gene is TRBJ1-1, the V gene TRBV6-5; D is ambiguous. The length of the CDR3 is 16 residues. V was clipped by 0 bases and J by 1 base, with 12 bases between them. The germline V gene has CDR1 MNHEY and CDR2 SVGAGI. CDR3 in DNA: TGTGCCAGCAGTTACTCGATGACCGCAGAGAACACTGAAGCTTTCTTT. This encodes CASSYSMTAENTEAFF.

This clonotype was counted many times. This chain uses TRBV2 with TRBJ2-1, with a possible D match to TRBD2 (5 bases). The ends were cut back, 7 bases at V and 4 bases at J, with 11 bases in the middle. There are 13 residues in the CDR3. From germline, CDR1 is SNHLY and CDR2 FYNNEI. The CDR3, as DNA: TGTGCCAGCAATAGCGACCAGTACAATGAGCAGTTCTTC. Translating it yields CASNSDQYNEQFF.

The chain couples TRBV6-5 to TRBJ2-3; a possible D gene is TRBD2 (6 bases). V lost 6 bases and J 1 base, leaving 17 bases between the germline ends. The CDR3 spans 16 residues. Germline V lookup: CDR1 MNHEY, CDR2 SVGAGI. CDR3 in DNA: TGTGCCAGCAGGCAGGCGGGATCTTCTGGCACAGATACGCAGTATTTT. Translation gives CASRQAGSSGTDTQYF.

In its sample, this clonotype was seen many times. The chain couples TRBV27 to TRBJ2-1, with 8 bases matching TRBD2. Per the germline V gene, CDR1 is MNHEY and CDR2 is SMNVEV (reference sequence). The V segment lost 4 bases and the J segment 7 bases; nucleotides outside the gene matches: 15. CDR3 length equals 17 residues. As DNA, the CDR3 is TGTGCCAGCAGTTCCCTCCTACTAGCGGAGGGGTTAAATGAGCAGTTCTTC. Translating gives CASSSLLLAEGLNEQFF.

The rearrangement links TRBV19 to TRBJ2-1; the D gene is possibly TRBD2 (6 bases). V dropped 4 bases and J dropped 1 base, with 11 bases sitting between them. Germline assignment: CDR1 LNHDA and CDR2 SQIVND (reference sequence). The CDR3 is 15 residues long. The CDR3 DNA reads as TGTGCCAGTAGTACTAGCGCGCAGTCCTACAATGAGCAGTTCTTC. This gives the protein CASSTSAQSYNEQFF.

The CDR3 bases are TGTGCCAGCATCCTAAACCGGGGCCGAGAGCAGTTCTTC. Translation gives CASILNRGREQFF. The chain links TRBV28 to TRBJ2-1; D is possibly TRBD1 or TRBD2 (5 bases each). The CDR3 runs 13 residues. With 7 bases removed from V and 10 bases from J, the gap between germline ends came to 17 bases. Looked up from germline, CDR1 is MDHEN and CDR2 is SYDVKM.

The CDR3 loop reads CASSWGTTSTDTQYF. CDR3 DNA: TGTGCCAGCAGCTGGGGGACCACTAGCACAGATACGCAGTATTTT. The chain joins TRBV7-3 to TRBJ2-3, with D tentatively TRBD1 or TRBD2 (5 bases each). V dropped 4 bases and J dropped 0 bases, with 11 bases sitting between them. This CDR3 comprises 15 residues. Germline CDR1 SGHTA, CDR2 FQGTGA.

This clonotype was counted a few times. The chain couples TRBV19 to TRBJ2-1; D is undetermined. The CDR3 spans 14 residues. Germline CDR1 is LNHDA and CDR2 is SQIVND (reference sequence). V was trimmed by 3 bases and J by 9 bases, leaving 15 bases between them. The CDR3 region has the DNA TGTGCCAGTAGTATGATATTAAGAGGTGGTGAGCAGTTCTTC. The encoded protein is CASSMILRGGEQFF.

This clonotype came up many times. The chain uses TRBV11-3 and TRBJ2-1, with a tentative D call TRBD2 (6 bases). V was pared by 2 bases and J by 10 bases, with 18 bases between. The CDR3 sequence is 15 residues long. Per the germline V gene, CDR1 is SGHNT and CDR2 is YENEEA. The CDR3 region has the DNA TGTGCCAGCAGCTTATTAGGACCCCCTGGAGGGGAGCAGTTCTTC. It is translated as CASSLLGPPGGEQFF.

This clonotype was detected ten times or more. This rearrangement joins TRBV7-9 to TRBJ2-5, with 9 bases aligning to TRBD2. This CDR3 has 14 amino acids. Germline CDR1 reads SEHNR; CDR2 reads FQNEAQ (reference sequence). Trimming cost V 5 bases and J 1 base; bases outside gene matches: 2. The CDR3 protein is CASSPTSGQETQYF. CDR3 coding DNA: TGTGCCAGCAGCCCGACTAGCGGCCAAGAGACCCAGTACTTC.

The chain employs TRBV24-1 and TRBJ2-3; 7 bases are a match to TRBD1. Looked up from germline, CDR1 is KGHDR and CDR2 is SFDVKD. The junction had 6 bases not matched to a gene; V was cut back by 1 base and J by 0 bases. This CDR3 is built from 17 residues. CDR3: CATSDLSGTASTDTQYF. In DNA, the CDR3 is TGTGCCACCAGTGATTTATCCGGGACAGCGAGCACAGATACGCAGTATTTT.

This clonotype was recorded a few times. The gene calls are TRBV11-3 and TRBJ2-1, with D unclear. V lost 6 bases and J lost 3, with 18 bases in between. The CDR3 consists of 16 residues. Germline V lookup: CDR1 SGHNT, CDR2 YENEEA. The CDR3 sequence is CASSAQVAPNYNEQFF. CDR3 sequence (DNA): TGTGCCAGCAGTGCCCAGGTGGCCCCGAACTACAATGAGCAGTTCTTC.

A note on this clonotype: This may be a read error: a much more frequent sequence differs by one nucleotide. The rearrangement links TRBV6-1 to TRBJ2-1; D unclear. This CDR3 is 14 amino acids long. The germline CDR1 and CDR2 sequences are MNHNS and SASEGT. V was pared by 3 bases and J by 5 bases, with 11 bases between. The CDR3 is CASSDSPINNEQFF. The CDR3 bases are TGTGCCAGCAGTGACTCCCCGATAAACAATGAGCAGTTCTTC.

This clonotype has only a few counts. V and J are TRBV7-3 and TRBJ2-3; 8 bases fit TRBD2. The CDR3 loop spans 16 amino acids. CDR1 and CDR2 from the germline V gene are SGHTA and FQGTGA. V lost 5 bases and J lost 2; bases outside the gene matches: 9. The CDR3 sequence is CASSRYSGSITDTQYF. The CDR3 coding sequence is TGTGCCAGCAGCCGTTACAGCGGGAGCATCACAGATACGCAGTATTTT.

This clonotype was recorded at least ten times. The chain joins TRBV11-2 to TRBJ2-7; a weak D match, TRBD2 (6 bases). CDR1 SGHAT and CDR2 FQNNGV come from the germline V gene. The CDR3 totals 16 residues. V gave up 1 base and J gave up 4 bases, with 17 bases separating them. The CDR3 nucleotides are TGTGCCAGCAGCTTAGTCGCCGGCAGGGACTTTTACGAGCAGTACTTC. It yields the protein CASSLVAGRDFYEQYF. The full variable domain, rest sourced from reference TRBV11-2 and TRBJ2-7, is EAGVAQSPRYKIIEKRQSVAFWCNPISGHATLYWYQQILGQGPKLLIQFQNNGVVDDSQLPKDRFSAERLKGVDSTLKIQPAKLEDSAVYLCASSLVAGRDFYEQYFGPGTRLTVT.

This chain links TRBV7-3 with TRBJ2-3; weak D call: TRBD2 (6 bases). V was cut by 1 base and J by 1 base, with 15 bases left in between. The CDR3 loop spans 17 amino acids. Germline V CDR1 and CDR2: SGHTA, FQGTGA. This chain's CDR3 is CASSLNRLGSGTDTQYF. CDR3 nucleotide sequence: TGTGCCAGCAGCTTAAACCGTCTCGGGAGTGGCACAGATACGCAGTATTTT.

This sequence joins TRBV15 and TRBJ2-1, with D possibly being TRBD2 (6 bases). CDR1 and CDR2 (germline): LNHNV, YYDKDF (reference sequence). V lost 1 base and J lost 9, with 13 bases in between. The CDR3 contains 14 residues. The CDR3 loop reads CATSRAYSGGEQFF. The CDR3 nucleotides are TGTGCCACCAGCAGAGCTTATAGCGGCGGTGAGCAGTTCTTC.

This clonotype turned up a few times. This rearrangement joins TRBV20-1 to TRBJ1-5; the D is unclear. The CDR3 contains 12 residues. CDR1 and CDR2 from the germline V gene are DFQATT and SNEGSKA (reference sequence). Trimming left V 4 bases short and J 6 bases short, with 10 bases between. CDR3: CSAMEGSQPQHF. CDR3 nucleotides: TGCAGTGCTATGGAGGGATCTCAGCCCCAGCATTTT.

The CDR3 DNA sequence: TGTGCCAGTAGACCCAGCACCGGGGAGCTGTTTTTT. Translating it yields CASRPSTGELFF. This chain connects TRBV19 to TRBJ2-2; D is uncertain. The length of the CDR3 is 12 residues. Germline V gives CDR1 LNHDA, CDR2 SQIVND (reference sequence). V was clipped by 6 bases and J by 4 bases, with 6 bases between them.

As to this clonotype: Just one base apart from a much larger clone, this may be a read error. The genes are TRBV24-1 and TRBJ2-1; 11 positions agree with TRBD2. The CDR3 consists of 14 residues. CDR1 is KGHDR, CDR2 SFDVKD, per germline. Here the CDR3 DNA reads TGTGCCACCTCTTTAGCGGGAGGGCCGGTTGAGCAGCTCTTC. It encodes CATSLAGGPVEQLF.

In its sample, this clonotype was seen many times. The V gene is TRBV29-1, the J gene TRBJ2-1, with TRBD2 matching 12 bases. Germline lookup yields CDR1 SQVTM and CDR2 ANQGSEA. The CDR3 has 14 residues. V lost 6 bases, J lost 7 bases, and 7 bases stayed unmatched. Here the CDR3 DNA reads TGCAGCGTACCGCGGACTAGCGGGACAAATGAGCAGTTCTTC. Its protein is CSVPRTSGTNEQFF.

This clonotype was observed at least ten times. V usage is TRBV19 and J usage is TRBJ1-3; a weak D match, TRBD1 (5 bases). The germline gives CDR1 LNHDA, CDR2 SQIVND (reference sequence). The CDR3 consists of 16 residues. Trimming removed 3 bases from V and 0 bases from J, with 12 bases in between. The CDR3 DNA reads as TGTGCCAGTAGTATGGGGCGGCAGAACTCTGGAAACACCATATATTTT. Translated: CASSMGRQNSGNTIYF. The entire variable domain, with the rest obtained from reference TRBV19 and TRBJ1-3, is as follows: DGGITQSPKYLFRKEGQNVTLSCEQNLNHDAMYWYRQDPGQGLRLIYYSQIVNDFQKGDIAEGYSVSREKKESFPLTVTSAQKNPTAFYLCASSMGRQNSGNTIYFGEGSWLTVV.

This chain links TRBV2 with TRBJ2-2; 8 nucleotides match TRBD2. The CDR3 is made up of 15 amino acids. Per germline, CDR1 SNHLY and CDR2 FYNNEI. Trimming took 8 bases from V and 2 from J; bases not matched to a gene: 7. The CDR3 sequence is CASHAGGANTGELFF. The CDR3 region has the DNA TGTGCCAGCCATGCGGGGGGCGCAAACACCGGGGAGCTGTTTTTT.